The subject of this entry is one T cell receptor beta chain. As yet, its antigen is unknown. The sample comes from a study of T cell responses to AZD1222 COVID-19 vaccine. Method: immunoSEQ multiplex PCR; TCRdb's copy keeps in-frame clones and lacks some. The sample consists of around 150,000 clones, 90% to 95% of them appearing once. This CDR3 contains 14 residues. The V and J ends lost 5 bases and 3 bases respectively, with 13 bases between them. Germline lookup yields CDR1 SGHTA and CDR2 FQGNSA. Study-level results: Recipients of AZD1222 seropositive at baseline numbered only five or six. Dominant at 160-218 and 743-854, vaccine-associated CD4 TCRs also spanned spike. The reported proportion of spike-specific TCRs targeting unmutated variant regions was nearly half. Donors skewed white British and female; clonal diversity was possibly underestimated.

The sequence was collected from an adult in good health. The V gene is TRBV7-2, the J gene TRBJ1-2; a weak D match, TRBD1 (5 bases). This material consisted of peripheral blood, taken on day 0 of MenACWY control vaccination. CDR3 DNA sequence: TGTGCCAGCAGCCCGGGGGAGCGGTACTATGGCTACACCTTC. Its protein is CASSPGERYYGYTF.